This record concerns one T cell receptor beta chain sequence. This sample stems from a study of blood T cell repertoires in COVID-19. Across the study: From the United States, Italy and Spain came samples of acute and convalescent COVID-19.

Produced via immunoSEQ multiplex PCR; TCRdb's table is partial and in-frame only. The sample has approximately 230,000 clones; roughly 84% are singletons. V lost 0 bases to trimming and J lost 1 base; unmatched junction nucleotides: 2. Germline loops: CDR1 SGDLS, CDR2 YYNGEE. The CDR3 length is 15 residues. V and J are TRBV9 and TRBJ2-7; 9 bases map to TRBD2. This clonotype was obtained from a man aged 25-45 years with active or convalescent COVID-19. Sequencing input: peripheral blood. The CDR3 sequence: CASSVGAGGSYEQYF. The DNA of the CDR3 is TGTGCCAGCAGCGTAGGTGCGGGAGGGTCCTACGAGCAGTACTTC.